One sample yielded the 19 T cell receptor beta chains listed below, sequenced in a study of graft-versus-host responses after intestinal transplantation. Their target antigens are unknown. Only in-frame clones appear in the TCRdb table, and some are missing; sequencing was by immunoSEQ multiplex PCR. The sample includes 90,000 to 150,000 clones, approximately 95% of them seen just once. The sequences come from unstimulated CD4+ T cells sorted from spleen or lymph node cells, collected before intestinal transplant. The receptors were gathered from a human donor who received an intestinal transplant.

The V gene is TRBV10-3, the J gene TRBJ2-7, with TRBD2 identical over 10 bases. V lost 8 bases, J lost 5 bases, and 6 bases stayed unmatched. CDR3 length equals 13 residues. The germline V gene encodes CDR1 ENHRY and CDR2 SYGVKD. The CDR3 region is CAIGPSGSDEQYF. Written as DNA, the CDR3 is TGTGCCATCGGTCCTAGCGGGAGCGACGAGCAGTACTTC.

The chain's CDR3 is CASSPAGGTLYNEQFF. CDR3 DNA sequence: TGTGCCAGCAGTCCGGCGGGTGGGACACTATACAATGAGCAGTTCTTC. The chain is built from TRBV27 and TRBJ2-1; tentative D call: TRBD1 (6 bases). The CDR3 is 16 residues long. From germline, CDR1 is MNHEY and CDR2 SMNVEV (reference sequence). Trimming cost V 5 bases and J 4 bases, with 18 bases left between them.

This chain links TRBV29-1 with TRBJ2-1; no firm D call. Germline V gives CDR1 SQVTM, CDR2 ANQGSEA. Between the trimmed V and J ends, which lost 4 bases and 4 bases, there was a span of 5 bases. The CDR3 sequence is 11 residues long. CDR3 residues: CSVADYNEQFF. CDR3 DNA: TGCAGCGTTGCTGATTACAATGAGCAGTTCTTC.

The table lists this clone with a count of one. The CDR3 sequence: CASSPQGISNQPQHF. CDR3 nucleotide sequence: TGTGCCAGCAGTCCACAGGGGATTAGCAATCAGCCCCAGCATTTT. This chain connects TRBV2 to TRBJ1-5; TRBD1 matches at 7 bases. The CDR3 has 15 residues. Germline lookup yields CDR1 SNHLY and CDR2 FYNNEI. With 5 bases clipped from V and 0 bases from J, the junction kept 4 bases outside the gene matches.

The chain carries TRBV4-1 and TRBJ1-1; 9 bases fit TRBD1. Per germline, CDR1 MGHRA and CDR2 YSYEKL. The CDR3 loop spans 15 amino acids. Trimming removed 3 bases from V and 4 bases from J; junction bases left unmatched: 6. The CDR3: CASSHRDRAGTEAFF. The CDR3 DNA sequence: TGCGCCAGCAGCCATAGGGACAGGGCGGGCACTGAAGCTTTCTTT.

This sequence joins TRBV7-9 and TRBJ2-1, with 9 bases aligning to TRBD2. After removal of 2 bases from V and 3 bases from J, the junction contained 2 bases not matched to a gene. The germline CDR1 and CDR2 sequences are SEHNR and FQNEAQ (reference sequence). The CDR3 contains 15 residues. In DNA form, the CDR3 reads TGTGCCAGCAGCTTATCTAGCGGGGTCTACAATGAGCAGTTCTTC. It specifies CASSLSSGVYNEQFF.

The gene calls are TRBV5-6 and TRBJ2-7; perhaps TRBD2 as D (7 bases). CDR1 SGHDT and CDR2 YYEEEE come from the germline V gene. The CDR3 has 14 residues. V lost 4 bases to trimming and J lost 2 bases, with 13 bases between them. The CDR3 DNA sequence: TGTGCCAGCAGCCCGGAGGGGGGGACCTACGAGCAGTACTTC. As protein: CASSPEGGTYEQYF. Full variable domain (missing parts from reference TRBV5-6 and TRBJ2-7): DAGVTQSPTHLIKTRGQQVTLRCSPKSGHDTVSWYQQALGQGPQFIFQYYEEEERQRGNFPDRFSGHQFPNYSSELNVNALLLGDSALYLCASSPEGGTYEQYFGPGTRLTVT.

V is TRBV7-2 and J is TRBJ2-5, with a tentative D call TRBD2 (6 bases). CDR3 size: 12 residues. Germline V gene data show CDR1 as SGHTA and CDR2 as FQGNSA. Trimming stripped 5 bases from V and 6 bases from J, with 10 bases between. CDR3 sequence: CASSRLGQTQYF. For the CDR3, the DNA is TGTGCCAGCAGCCGACTAGGACAGACCCAGTACTTC.

The chain links TRBV4-2 to TRBJ2-4; TRBD2 agrees at 9 bases. Germline-derived CDR1 and CDR2 are LGHNA and YNFKEQ. The CDR3 contains 16 residues. Trimming removed 6 bases from V and 0 bases from J; junction bases left unmatched: 6. The CDR3 is CASRKKRGEAKNIQYF. CDR3 DNA: TGTGCCAGCAGAAAAAAGCGGGGGGAAGCCAAAAACATTCAGTACTTC.

V and J are TRBV7-3 and TRBJ1-2; D not certain. The V end was cut by 3 bases, the J end by 5 bases, with 25 bases between. The CDR3 extends over 18 amino acids. CDR1 and CDR2 (germline): SGHTA, FQGTGA. The CDR3 DNA reads TGTGCCAGCAGCTTTTGTATAGGGTTCCTGCCTGTCCTGTATGGCTACACCTTC. It encodes CASSFCIGFLPVLYGYTF.

The chain combines TRBV5-1 with TRBJ2-7, with 9 bases identical to TRBD2. CDR1 and CDR2 from the germline V gene are SGHRS and YFSETQ. Unmatched junction bases numbered 7, after V lost 2 bases and J lost 4 bases. The CDR3 is made up of 15 amino acids. The CDR3 sequence: CASSLGSGSSYEQYF. The DNA of the CDR3 is TGCGCCAGCAGCTTAGGTAGCGGGAGTTCTTACGAGCAGTACTTC.

V gene TRBV10-3 combines with J gene TRBJ1-2; a weak D match, TRBD1 (6 bases). V was pared by 4 bases and J by 0 bases, with 6 bases between. Per germline, CDR1 ENHRY and CDR2 SYGVKD. The CDR3 runs 13 residues. Here the CDR3 reads CAISGQANYGYTF. The CDR3 DNA is TGTGCCATCAGTGGACAGGCTAACTATGGCTACACCTTC.

The chain recombines TRBV5-1 with TRBJ2-2, with 7 positions matching TRBD2. Germline loops: CDR1 SGHRS, CDR2 YFSETQ. The V and J ends lost 2 bases and 6 bases, in that order; junction bases with no gene match: 10. The CDR3 has 16 amino acids. The CDR3 bases are TGCGCCAGCAGCTTTTTAGGACTAGTCTTGGCCGGGGAGCTGTTTTTT. Translating gives CASSFLGLVLAGELFF.

The chain has TRBV27 and TRBJ2-3; no clear D gene. In germline, CDR1 is MNHEY, CDR2 SMNVEV (reference sequence). CDR3 size: 14 residues. Trimming cost V 3 bases and J 2 bases, with 9 bases left between them. The CDR3 sequence: CASSLTSATDTQYF. The CDR3 DNA is TGTGCCAGCAGTTTGACCAGCGCCACAGATACGCAGTATTTT.

The V and J genes are TRBV29-1 and TRBJ2-1; D is unclear. The CDR3 totals 18 residues. V lost 3 bases to trimming and J lost 3 bases, with 24 bases between them. Germline CDR1 reads SQVTM; CDR2 reads ANQGSEA. CDR3 loop: CSVDPGRDPEPNYNEQFF. For the CDR3, the DNA is TGCAGCGTTGATCCGGGCAGAGACCCTGAGCCAAACTACAATGAGCAGTTCTTC.

This sequence joins TRBV9 and TRBJ2-1; TRBD2 aligns across 11 bases. V was clipped by 0 bases and J by 8 bases; unmatched bases: 7. This CDR3 has 16 residues. Germline CDR1 reads SGDLS; CDR2 reads YYNGEE. Written as DNA, the CDR3 is TGTGCCAGCAGCGTAGGAAGTAGCGGGAGGGCCCATGAGCAGTTCTTC. Translating gives CASSVGSSGRAHEQFF.

The chain employs TRBV28 and TRBJ1-1, with D unresolved. From germline, CDR1 is MDHEN and CDR2 SYDVKM. The CDR3 runs to 12 residues. Trimming removed 2 bases from V and 6 bases from J, with 7 bases in between. The CDR3 coding sequence is TGTGCCAGCAGTTTAAAAGGGTCTGAAGCTTTCTTT. It yields the protein CASSLKGSEAFF.

This chain connects TRBV18 to TRBJ1-2; D ambiguous. The CDR3 is 15 amino acids. CDR1 is KGHSH and CDR2 is LQKENI in the germline V gene. V lost 3 bases and J lost 3, with 14 bases in between. The CDR3 nucleotides read TGTGCCAGCTCACCCCCAGTCCCCGGGTACTATGGCTACACCTTC. This codes for CASSPPVPGYYGYTF.

The chain uses TRBV5-1 and TRBJ2-7; the D is unclear. V was cut by 1 base and J by 4 bases, with 15 bases left in between. This CDR3 is 15 amino acids long. Per germline, CDR1 SGHRS and CDR2 YFSETQ. This CDR3 is CASSLSASEGYEQYF. The CDR3 DNA follows: TGCGCCAGCAGCTTGTCGGCAAGTGAAGGATACGAGCAGTACTTC.